The clone carrying this T cell receptor (beta chain) appeared a few times. The target antigen is unknown. The data are from a study of cytomegalovirus exposure and HLA in healthy donors. Study findings and constraints: A later analysis linked some 17,000 TCR beta sequences to HLA alleles at 0.05 false discovery rate. A missense DCLRE1C variant was associated with V- and J-gene trimming of TCR beta chains in a later analysis, and an independent cohort replicated the association. Later, an analysis showed that TCR beta chains associated with HLA were more clonally expanded than others that were equally common.

The PCR ran on 60 Vbeta and 13 Jbeta primers. Repertoires were generated with immunoSEQ multiplex PCR, while TCRdb's copy carries only in-frame clones and drops some. The sample gives 90,000 to 130,000 clones, around 84% of which show up once; more than 20% is in the top ten. Germline V gene lookup returns CDR1 MNHEY and CDR2 SVGAGI. The V gene end was trimmed by 5 bases and the J gene end by 4 bases; junction bases not matched to a gene: 7. The CDR3 is made up of 14 amino acids. The TCR was taken from a man between 25 and 39 years old in good health and CMV-seropositive. Sequencing used PBMCs. The rearrangement links TRBV6-5 to TRBJ2-5; 7 bases line up with TRBD1. The CDR3, as DNA: TGTGCCAGCAGTACGCCTGACAGGGTAGAGACCCAGTACTTC. This sequence encodes CASSTPDRVETQYF.